The 25 T cell receptor beta chains in this list originate from one sample, sequenced in a study of graft-versus-host responses after intestinal transplantation. This table comes from immunoSEQ multiplex PCR, and its TCRdb copy is limited to in-frame clones, with some not included. This sample has 30,000 to 40,000 clones, with around four fifths found just once. The source was PBMCs, collected roughly 34 months after transplant. Source of these receptors: a human patient who received an intestinal transplant, so some T cells may come from the graft donor.

This clone was seen only a few times. The V gene is TRBV29-1, the J gene TRBJ1-3; the D is unclear. From germline, CDR1 is SQVTM and CDR2 ANQGSEA. This CDR3 is 12 amino acids long. V gave up 5 bases and J gave up 1 base, with 6 bases separating them. The CDR3 DNA follows: TGCAGCGTTCAGGAGTCTGGAAACACCATATATTTT. This encodes CSVQESGNTIYF.

The J gene is TRBJ2-2, the V gene TRBV6-1; a weak D match, TRBD1 (5 bases). CDR3 size: 14 residues. Germline V gives CDR1 MNHNS, CDR2 SASEGT. Trimming left V 10 bases short and J 5 bases short, with 17 bases between. The DNA for the CDR3 is TGTGCCACCAAGTCCCAGGGTGGAACCGGGGAGCTGTTTTTT. It codes for CATKSQGGTGELFF.

In this sample, this clone turned up once. This chain connects TRBV28 to TRBJ1-5, with TRBD1 as a possible D gene (6 bases). Trimming pared 3 bases from V and 4 bases from J, leaving 16 bases between. The CDR3 is 16 residues long. Germline lookup yields CDR1 MDHEN and CDR2 SYDVKM. This CDR3 is CASSLEGQGPNQPQHF. DNA of the CDR3: TGTGCCAGCAGTTTGGAGGGGCAGGGGCCTAATCAGCCCCAGCATTTT. Using reference TRBV28 and TRBJ1-5 for the parts outside the CDR3, the full variable domain is DVKVTQSSRYLVKRTGEKVFLECVQDMDHENMFWYRQDPGLGLRLIYFSYDVKMKEKGDIPEGYSVSREKKERFSLILESASTNQTSMYLCASSLEGQGPNQPQHFGDGTRLSIL.

The chain recombines TRBV29-1 with TRBJ1-4; D might be TRBD1 (5 bases). Trimming left V 6 bases short and J 8 bases short, with 22 bases between. The CDR3 runs to 15 residues. Germline assignment: CDR1 SQVTM and CDR2 ANQGSEA. This CDR3 reads CSVGGTTTGTEKLFF. The CDR3 coding sequence is TGCAGCGTCGGGGGAACCACTACGGGGACCGAAAAACTGTTTTTT.

CDR3 nucleotides: TGCAGCGTCGGACAGGTATTGGCGGGTGAGCAGTTCTTC. As protein: CSVGQVLAGEQFF. The V and J genes are TRBV29-1 and TRBJ2-1; 7 bases match TRBD1. This CDR3 has 13 residues. V trimming: 6 bases; J trimming: 9 bases; junction bases outside the gene matches: 11. Germline V gives CDR1 SQVTM, CDR2 ANQGSEA.

This sequence joins TRBV6-6 and TRBJ1-4; D possibly corresponds to TRBD1 (6 bases). With 2 bases removed from V and 8 bases from J, the gap between germline ends came to 12 bases. CDR3 length: 14 residues. Germline V gene lookup returns CDR1 MNHNY and CDR2 SVGAGI (reference sequence). CDR3 loop: CASSYGGAGEKLFF. The CDR3 DNA reads TGTGCCAGCAGTTACGGGGGGGCAGGGGAAAAACTGTTTTTT.

This clone was detected once. V and J are TRBV4-1 and TRBJ1-2, with D possibly TRBD1 on 5 matching bases. V gave up 0 bases and J gave up 2 bases, with 25 bases separating them. The CDR3 is 20 residues long. CDR1 is MGHRA, CDR2 YSYEKL, per germline. This CDR3 reads CASSQEVGGVGLDSNYGYTF. The CDR3 DNA sequence: TGCGCCAGCAGCCAAGAGGTAGGAGGTGTAGGGCTAGACAGCAACTATGGCTACACCTTC.

V is TRBV6-1 and J is TRBJ2-7; 7 bases are shared with TRBD1. Per the germline V gene, CDR1 is MNHNS and CDR2 is SASEGT. The CDR3 consists of 13 residues. Losses at the gene ends were 3 bases for V and 1 base for J; bases not matched to a gene: 0. CDR3 region: CASSDRGSYEQYF. CDR3 in DNA: TGTGCCAGCAGTGACAGGGGGTCCTACGAGCAGTACTTC.

The chain is built from TRBV7-9 and TRBJ1-3, with TRBD1 identical over 11 bases. V gave up 4 bases and J gave up 3 bases; unmatched junction bases: 2. The CDR3 loop spans 15 amino acids. Germline V gives CDR1 SEHNR, CDR2 FQNEAQ (reference sequence). The CDR3: CASSWTGGSGNTIYF. Here the CDR3 DNA reads TGTGCCAGCAGCTGGACAGGGGGCAGTGGAAACACCATATATTTT.

The V gene is TRBV28, the J gene TRBJ1-2; TRBD1 is a possible D gene (5 bases). Germline-derived CDR1 and CDR2 are MDHEN and SYDVKM. The CDR3 is made up of 15 amino acids. Trimming cost V 3 bases and J 7 bases, with 18 bases left between them. DNA for the CDR3: TGTGCCAGCAGTTTCCCCCCCGGGCGGGGCTCTGGCTACACCTTC. As protein: CASSFPPGRGSGYTF.

The rearrangement uses TRBV30 and TRBJ1-2, with TRBD1 matching over 7 bases. Unmatched junction bases numbered 5, after V lost 0 bases and J lost 4 bases. CDR3 length equals 14 residues. The germline V gene has CDR1 GTSNPN and CDR2 SVGIG (reference sequence). CDR3 in DNA: TGTGCCTGGAGTGTCCCGACAGGGTTCTATGGCTACACCTTC. This encodes CAWSVPTGFYGYTF.

The rearrangement joins TRBV4-1 to TRBJ2-5; D uncertain. Looked up from germline, CDR1 is MGHRA and CDR2 is YSYEKL. The CDR3 extends over 13 amino acids. V shed 6 bases and J shed 3 bases, with 11 bases lying between them. CDR3 nucleotide sequence: TGCGCCAGCAGGGGATCCAGCGAAGAGACCCAGTACTTC. This codes for CASRGSSEETQYF.

The gene calls are TRBV5-1 and TRBJ1-4, with TRBD1 identical over 8 bases. The germline V gene encodes CDR1 SGHRS and CDR2 YFSETQ. Trimming removed 4 bases from V and 7 bases from J; junction bases left unmatched: 9. The CDR3 has 15 residues. The CDR3 loop is CASSTGQGLVEKLFF. In DNA form, the CDR3 reads TGCGCCAGCAGCACAGGACAGGGTCTAGTTGAAAAACTGTTTTTT.

The chain employs TRBV2 and TRBJ1-1, with 11 nucleotides matching TRBD1. The V gene's germline CDR1 is SNHLY and CDR2 FYNNEI. Trimming cost V 6 bases and J 5 bases; bases outside gene matches: 5. The CDR3 spans 14 residues. CDR3 region: CASRPGTGGTEAFF. The CDR3 DNA reads as TGTGCCAGCAGGCCTGGGACAGGGGGGACTGAAGCTTTCTTT. Full variable domain (remainder filled in from reference TRBV2 and TRBJ1-1): EPEVTQTPSHQVTQMGQEVILRCVPISNHLYFYWYRQILGQKVEFLVSFYNNEISEKSEIFDDQFSVERPDGSNFTLKIRSTKLEDSAMYFCASRPGTGGTEAFFGQGTRLTVV.

This clone turned up a few times. This chain joins TRBV14 and TRBJ1-1; 9 positions match TRBD1. With 6 bases clipped from V and 4 bases from J, the junction kept 6 bases outside the gene matches. Germline CDR1 SGHDN, CDR2 FVKESK. The CDR3 runs to 14 residues. The CDR3 DNA reads TGTGCCAGCAGGCCCGGGACAGGGAGCACTGAAGCTTTCTTT. Protein sequence: CASRPGTGSTEAFF.

The chain recombines TRBV6-1 with TRBJ1-2; D is undetermined. Trimming took 4 bases from V and 9 from J, leaving 12 bases between them. From germline, CDR1 is MNHNS and CDR2 SASEGT. This CDR3 region has 12 residues. CDR3 in DNA: TGTGCCAGCAGTGCCGGACGGGATAGCTACACCTTC. Its protein is CASSAGRDSYTF.

The chain carries TRBV10-3 and TRBJ2-1; 7 positions match TRBD2. CDR1 and CDR2 (germline): ENHRY, SYGVKD. V shed 7 bases, J shed 2 bases, and the junction held 5 bases outside the gene matches. CDR3 length: 14 amino acids. The CDR3 loop reads CAITPGGPYNEQFF. CDR3 DNA: TGTGCCATCACTCCGGGAGGCCCCTACAATGAGCAGTTCTTC.

The V call is TRBV5-1, the J call TRBJ2-4, with TRBD1 matching 7 bases. The CDR3 runs to 18 residues. After removal of 6 bases from V and 0 bases from J, the junction contained 15 bases not matched to a gene. CDR1 and CDR2 from the germline V gene are SGHRS and YFSETQ. Written as DNA, the CDR3 is TGCGCCAGCAAACAACCTATTGAGGGGGCTTTAGCCAAAAACATTCAGTACTTC. This codes for CASKQPIEGALAKNIQYF.

J is TRBJ2-1 and V is TRBV2; no definite D call. The V end was cut by 8 bases, the J end by 10 bases, with 9 bases between. This CDR3 spans 10 amino acids. Germline-derived CDR1 and CDR2 are SNHLY and FYNNEI. Here the CDR3 reads CASGEMEQFF. Written as DNA, the CDR3 is TGTGCCAGCGGAGAGATGGAGCAGTTCTTC.

For the CDR3, the DNA is TGCGCCAGCAGCCGACGAGGACAGGGTAGCAATCAGCCCCAGCATTTT. It codes for CASSRRGQGSNQPQHF. This sequence joins TRBV4-1 and TRBJ1-5; 8 bases line up with TRBD1. The CDR3 length is 16 residues. V shed 4 bases, J shed 0 bases, and the junction held 5 bases outside the gene matches. The V gene's germline CDR1 is MGHRA and CDR2 YSYEKL.

This chain links TRBV21-1 with TRBJ2-2; the table assigns TRBD1, which was not confirmed against the DNA. TRBV21-1 is given as a pseudogene. The CDR3 has 18 amino acids. CDR3 amino acids: CASSKVDRGTANTGELFF. As DNA, the CDR3 is TGTGCCAGCAGCAAGGTGGACAGGGGGACCGCGAACACCGGGGAGCTGTTTTTT.

The rearrangement links TRBV6-6 to TRBJ2-1; possibly TRBD1 for D (6 bases). V lost 5 bases to trimming and J lost 10 bases, with 12 bases between them. Germline assignment: CDR1 MNHNY and CDR2 SVGAGI (reference sequence). The CDR3 is 12 amino acids. CDR3 residues: CASSTGGTEQFF. As DNA, the CDR3 is TGTGCCAGCAGTACGGGTGGGACAGAGCAGTTCTTC.

The rearrangement uses TRBV7-9 and TRBJ1-1, with TRBD1 as a possible D gene (6 bases). Germline V lookup: CDR1 SEHNR, CDR2 FQNEAQ (reference sequence). V was clipped by 4 bases and J by 4 bases, with 13 bases between them. The CDR3 totals 14 residues. The DNA for the CDR3 is TGTGCCAGCAGCTCCTCCACAGGGCTCACTGAAGCTTTCTTT. Translated: CASSSSTGLTEAFF.

This chain links TRBV7-2 with TRBJ2-4; D gene unclear. Per the germline V gene, CDR1 is SGHTA and CDR2 is FQGNSA. The V end lost 2 bases, the J end lost 5 bases, and 4 bases lay between the germline ends. This CDR3 is built from 12 residues. CDR3 DNA: TGTGCCAGCAGCTTAATGGAAAACATTCAGTACTTC. Protein sequence: CASSLMENIQYF.

This clone was recorded only once. The V and J genes are TRBV2 and TRBJ2-5; either TRBD1 or TRBD2 may fit D (5 bases each). The CDR3 loop spans 13 amino acids. V gave up 7 bases and J gave up 1 base, with 10 bases separating them. CDR1 and CDR2 (germline): SNHLY, FYNNEI. For the CDR3, the DNA is TGTGCCAGCATGGCAGGGAGCCAAGAGACCCAGTACTTC. Its translation: CASMAGSQETQYF.